This T cell receptor (beta chain) is from a study of T cell responses to AZD1222 COVID-19 vaccine. Germline V lookup: CDR1 MDHEN, CDR2 SYDVKM. This CDR3 is built from 15 residues. V shed 1 base and J shed 3 bases, with 12 bases lying between them. Sequencing was performed with immunoSEQ multiplex PCR; in TCRdb, only in-frame clones are kept and a portion is missing. The sample records about 150,000 clones, approximately 90% being singletons. Specimen: peripheral blood, collected on day 0 of AZD1222 vaccination. This TCR was sampled from an adult in good health. The chain couples TRBV28 to TRBJ1-1, with a tentative D call TRBD1 (6 bases). The CDR3, as DNA: TGTGCCAGCAGTTTATTCGGGGGCAGGGACACTGAAGCTTTCTTT. It specifies CASSLFGGRDTEAFF.